These 26 T cell receptor beta chains originate from one sample sequenced in a study of T cell repertoires in cytomegalovirus infection (dated by TCRdb to the late 2010s). Reads for this sample came from an Illumina HiSeq 1500. The raw public reads went through TCRdb reprocessing: fastp at Q25, MiXCR clone calling, in-frame beta chains kept. CDR3 protein duplicates are merged, each entry listing the most common genes and DNA. This sample lists approximately 500,000 distinct CDR3 sequences; about 15% were detected once. The ten largest clones add up to 20% to 30% of the sample. Material for sequencing was CD8+ T cells from PBMCs. All receptors derive from a human donor in good health (CMV status not recorded). Some clones in this sample may be carry-over from other donors' samples.

At least ten counts were recorded for this clonotype. The rearrangement uses TRBV12-3 or TRBV12-4 and TRBJ2-7; unclear D gene. The V gene lost 3 bases and the J gene lost 2 bases, with 11 bases spanning the gap. The CDR3 has 14 amino acids. CDR3 amino acids: CASSFSTSPYEQYF. The CDR3 region has the DNA TGTGCCAGCAGTTTCTCAACAAGTCCCTACGAGCAGTACTTC.

This clonotype was detected ten times or more. The rearrangement links TRBV7-9 to TRBJ2-5, with a tentative D call TRBD2 (5 bases). Trimming took 5 bases from V and 4 from J, leaving 17 bases between them. The CDR3 extends over 15 amino acids. The germline V gene has CDR1 SEHNR and CDR2 FQNEAQ (reference sequence). CDR3 protein: CASSGGGLGRETQYF. DNA of the CDR3: TGTGCCAGCAGCGGAGGAGGCCTAGGGAGAGAGACCCAGTACTTC.

This clonotype was recorded a few times. This chain connects TRBV19 to TRBJ2-3, with D perhaps TRBD2 (5 bases). V was clipped by 1 base and J by 0 bases, with 8 bases between them. The CDR3 consists of 15 residues. Germline CDR1 and CDR2: LNHDA and SQIVND (reference sequence). The CDR3 DNA reads as TGTGCCAGTAGTATAGGAGGACTGAGCACAGATACGCAGTATTTT. Protein sequence: CASSIGGLSTDTQYF. Together with reference TRBV19 and TRBJ2-3, the CDR3 gives the full variable domain: DGGITQSPKYLFRKEGQNVTLSCEQNLNHDAMYWYRQDPGQGLRLIYYSQIVNDFQKGDIAEGYSVSREKKESFPLTVTSAQKNPTAFYLCASSIGGLSTDTQYFGPGTRLTVL.

The table lists this clonotype with many counts. The rearrangement links TRBV27 to TRBJ2-7; TRBD2 is a possible D gene (6 bases). The V end lost 5 bases, the J end lost 5 bases, and 13 bases lay between the germline ends. The CDR3 is made up of 13 amino acids. Germline CDR1 reads MNHEY; CDR2 reads SMNVEV (reference sequence). The CDR3 sequence: CASSAGTVNEQYF. As DNA, the CDR3 is TGTGCCAGCAGTGCCGGGACTGTGAACGAGCAGTACTTC.

The V call is TRBV2, the J call TRBJ2-2, with 9 bases lining up with TRBD2. Trimming took 6 bases from V and 3 from J; bases not matched to a gene: 14. CDR3 length: 18 residues. The germline V gene has CDR1 SNHLY and CDR2 FYNNEI. The CDR3 bases are TGTGCCAGCAGCCCGGCCCTCTCTAGCGGGGAGGACACCGGGGAGCTGTTTTTT. Translated, it gives CASSPALSSGEDTGELFF.

With regard to this clonotype: One end of the junction varies from germline; a read error may be responsible. V gene TRBV7-7 combines with J gene TRBJ2-1; no firm D call. Germline values: CDR1 SSHAT, CDR2 FNYEAQ (reference sequence). This CDR3 is 13 amino acids long. In DNA, the CDR3 is TGTGCTAGCAGCTTAGAGCCGTTGGATGAGCAGTTCTTC. It codes for CASSLEPLDEQFF.

The rearrangement uses TRBV18 and TRBJ2-7; 11 bases are a match to TRBD1. CDR1 and CDR2 (germline): KGHSH, LQKENI. The ends lost 4 bases at V and 6 bases at J; junction bases unmatched: 5. The CDR3 has 14 residues. CDR3 protein: CASSLGQGAIEQYF. The DNA of the CDR3 is TGTGCCAGCTCACTAGGACAGGGGGCTATCGAGCAGTACTTC.

CDR3 DNA sequence: TGTGCCACCAGCAGAGATGGCGAGCAGTTCTTC. Encoded protein: CATSRDGEQFF. This rearrangement joins TRBV15 to TRBJ2-1; D not resolved. From germline, CDR1 is LNHNV and CDR2 YYDKDF (reference sequence). Trimming took off 0 bases at V and 10 bases at J, with 4 bases between the two ends. There are 11 residues in the CDR3.

Only a few counts were recorded for this clonotype. The chain links TRBV6-6 to TRBJ2-7, with 8 bases lining up with TRBD2. V dropped 6 bases and J dropped 6; count of bases not matched to a gene: 16. Germline V gene sequence: CDR1 MNHNY, CDR2 SVGAGI (reference sequence). The CDR3 runs to 16 residues. CDR3 DNA: TGTGCCAGCAGCCCCGGAAACTTGGCGGGAGGAGGCGAGCAGTACTTC. It encodes CASSPGNLAGGGEQYF.

Points on this clonotype: This may stem from a read error, because a much larger clone lies one nucleotide away. The CDR3 nucleotides read TGTGCCAGCACCTTCGGGACAGTAGACACCGGGGTGCTGTTTTTT. Translating gives CASTFGTVDTGVLFF. This chain connects TRBV12-3 or TRBV12-4 to TRBJ2-2; TRBD1 matches 7 bases. This CDR3 contains 15 residues.

This clonotype was recorded many times. The chain recombines TRBV2 with TRBJ2-3; the D is unclear. This CDR3 region has 13 residues. The germline V gene encodes CDR1 SNHLY and CDR2 FYNNEI. V was clipped by 1 base and J by 2 bases, with 4 bases between them. CDR3 sequence reads: CASSEENTDTQYF. The CDR3 DNA reads TGTGCCAGCAGTGAAGAAAACACAGATACGCAGTATTTT. The full variable domain, in which reference TRBV2 and TRBJ2-3 provide the parts outside the CDR3, is EPEVTQTPSHQVTQMGQEVILRCVPISNHLYFYWYRQILGQKVEFLVSFYNNEISEKSEIFDDQFSVERPDGSNFTLKIRSTKLEDSAMYFCASSEENTDTQYFGPGTRLTVL.

This clonotype was seen ten or more times. The CDR3 spells CASSPPRATEAFF. The CDR3 DNA reads TGTGCCAGCAGCCCCCCGAGGGCCACTGAAGCTTTCTTT. The chain carries TRBV7-8 and TRBJ1-1; D unclear. This CDR3 has 13 residues. Between the trimmed V and J ends, which lost 5 bases and 4 bases, there was a span of 11 bases. Germline-derived CDR1 and CDR2 are SGHVS and FQNEAQ. Based on the CDR3 plus reference TRBV7-8 and TRBJ1-1, the full variable domain is GAGVSQSPRYKVAKRGQDVALRCDPISGHVSLFWYQQALGQGPEFLTYFQNEAQLDKSGLPSDRFFAERPEGSVSTLKIQRTQQEDSAVYLCASSPPRATEAFFGQGTRLTVV.

There are many counts of this clonotype. The rearrangement links TRBV27 to TRBJ1-6; TRBD1 agrees at 9 bases. V lost 8 bases and J lost 8; bases outside the gene matches: 7. Germline V gives CDR1 MNHEY, CDR2 SMNVEV (reference sequence). The CDR3 is 14 residues long. The CDR3 bases are TGTGCCAGCGGAAACAGGGGGCTGCATTCACCCCTCCACTTT. As protein: CASGNRGLHSPLHF.

This clonotype was counted at least ten times. This chain links TRBV28 with TRBJ1-1, with 7 bases that match TRBD1. Germline trimming cut 6 bases from V and 3 bases from J; bases unmatched to any gene: 16. The length of the CDR3 is 17 residues. From germline, CDR1 is MDHEN and CDR2 SYDVKM. For the CDR3, the DNA is TGTGCCAGCAGGATACAGGGGTCCAGGTTGGGGGACACTGAAGCTTTCTTT. Translating gives CASRIQGSRLGDTEAFF.

The chain carries TRBV12-3 or TRBV12-4 and TRBJ1-6; tentatively, D is TRBD1 (5 bases). V was clipped by 3 bases and J by 8 bases, with 14 bases between them. The length of the CDR3 is 15 residues. This CDR3 reads CASSFELLGDSPLHF. CDR3 nucleotides: TGTGCCAGCAGTTTTGAGTTGTTGGGGGATTCACCCCTCCACTTT.

The genes are TRBV19 and TRBJ1-1, with D tentatively TRBD1 (5 bases). The CDR3 is 14 amino acids. Trimming shortened V by 0 bases and J by 7 bases, and 12 bases separated the two germline ends. Per the germline V gene, CDR1 is LNHDA and CDR2 is SQIVND (reference sequence). The CDR3 DNA reads TGTGCCAGTAGTATAGAAGGGGCAGCGAGTGAAGCTTTCTTT. This gives the protein CASSIEGAASEAFF.

This clonotype was counted only a few times. This rearrangement joins TRBV5-5 to TRBJ1-1, with 8 bases matching TRBD1. The trim removed 3 bases at V and 10 bases at J, leaving 8 bases unmatched. Per germline, CDR1 SGHKS and CDR2 YYEKEE (reference sequence). The CDR3 has 13 amino acids. The CDR3 DNA is TGTGCCAGCAGCTCGATAACAGGGGGAGTAGCTTTCTTT. Its translation is CASSSITGGVAFF.

V gene TRBV6-6 combines with J gene TRBJ2-2; D is perhaps TRBD1 or TRBD2 (6 bases each). CDR3 length: 15 amino acids. Germline CDR1 and CDR2: MNHNY and SVGAGI (reference sequence). V shed 4 bases and J shed 4 bases, with 13 bases lying between them. The CDR3 region has the DNA TGTGCCAGCAGTTTGGGGGCGCGGGGCACCGGGGAGCTGTTTTTT. Protein product: CASSLGARGTGELFF.

This clonotype came up many times. This chain uses TRBV7-9 with TRBJ1-3, with D hard to call. V lost 6 bases, J lost 0 bases, and 15 bases lay in between. The CDR3 extends over 16 amino acids. CDR1 and CDR2 (germline): SEHNR, FQNEAQ (reference sequence). The CDR3 region is CASSLAGRLSGNTIYF. The CDR3 DNA is TGTGCCAGCAGTTTGGCGGGGAGGCTCTCTGGAAACACCATATATTTT.

The gene calls are TRBV7-4 and TRBJ1-2, with TRBD1 as a possible D gene (6 bases). The germline V gene has CDR1 SGHVT and CDR2 SQSDAQ. The CDR3 has 16 residues. The ends were cut back, 5 bases at V and 5 bases at J, with 21 bases in the middle. In nucleotides, the CDR3 is TGTGCCAGCAGCCCAAGTGGTTCCAGGGGAGGATATGGCTACACCTTC. It specifies CASSPSGSRGGYGYTF.

This clonotype was seen only a few times. V usage is TRBV6-6 and J usage is TRBJ2-5, with D possibly TRBD1 on 5 matching bases. Germline values: CDR1 MNHNY, CDR2 SVGAGI (reference sequence). The CDR3 sequence is 15 residues long. Trimming took 0 bases from V and 2 from J, leaving 10 bases between them. The DNA for the CDR3 is TGTGCCAGCAGTTACTCATCGCGACAGCAAGAGACCCAGTACTTC. Translating gives CASSYSSRQQETQYF.

This clonotype showed up many times. The rearrangement joins TRBV7-9 to TRBJ1-4, with D possibly matching TRBD1 (6 bases). The CDR3 length is 15 residues. Germline assignment: CDR1 SEHNR and CDR2 FQNEAQ (reference sequence). The germline V and J ends were trimmed by 1 base and 6 bases, with 12 bases remaining between them. CDR3 in DNA: TGTGCCAGCAGCTTAGTAAACAGGGAGGATGAAAAACTGTTTTTT. Residues: CASSLVNREDEKLFF.

At least ten counts were recorded for this clonotype. The chain joins TRBV7-2 to TRBJ2-1, with 11 nucleotides matching TRBD2. Germline CDR1 reads SGHTA; CDR2 reads FQGNSA. The CDR3 loop spans 16 amino acids. The V and J ends lost 6 bases and 1 base, in that order; junction bases with no gene match: 5. For the CDR3, the DNA is TGTGCCAGCAGACTTAGCGGGGGGGCTTCCTACAATGAGCAGTTCTTC. Amino acids: CASRLSGGASYNEQFF.

This clonotype was seen a few times. The rearrangement links TRBV19 to TRBJ2-7, with 7 nucleotides matching TRBD1. V lost 6 bases and J lost 5; bases outside the gene matches: 10. The CDR3 totals 14 residues. The V gene's germline CDR1 is LNHDA and CDR2 SQIVND (reference sequence). CDR3 region: CASSPQTGNHEQYF. DNA for the CDR3: TGTGCCAGTAGCCCCCAGACAGGGAACCACGAGCAGTACTTC.

This clonotype was seen a handful of times. The chain is built from TRBV15 and TRBJ1-3, with unresolved D. There are 12 residues in the CDR3. V gave up 3 bases and J gave up 3 bases, with 3 bases separating them. CDR1 and CDR2 (germline): LNHNV, YYDKDF (reference sequence). In nucleotides, the CDR3 is TGTGCCACCAGCAGGGTTGGAAACACCATATATTTT. Encoded protein: CATSRVGNTIYF.

The rearrangement uses TRBV12-3 or TRBV12-4 and TRBJ1-3; D gene unclear. V lost 3 bases, J lost 4 bases, and 16 bases lay in between. The CDR3 consists of 16 residues. The CDR3 coding sequence is TGTGCCAGCAGTTTCCCCCCAGAGGGCGCGGGAAACACCATATATTTT. Translated, it gives CASSFPPEGAGNTIYF.